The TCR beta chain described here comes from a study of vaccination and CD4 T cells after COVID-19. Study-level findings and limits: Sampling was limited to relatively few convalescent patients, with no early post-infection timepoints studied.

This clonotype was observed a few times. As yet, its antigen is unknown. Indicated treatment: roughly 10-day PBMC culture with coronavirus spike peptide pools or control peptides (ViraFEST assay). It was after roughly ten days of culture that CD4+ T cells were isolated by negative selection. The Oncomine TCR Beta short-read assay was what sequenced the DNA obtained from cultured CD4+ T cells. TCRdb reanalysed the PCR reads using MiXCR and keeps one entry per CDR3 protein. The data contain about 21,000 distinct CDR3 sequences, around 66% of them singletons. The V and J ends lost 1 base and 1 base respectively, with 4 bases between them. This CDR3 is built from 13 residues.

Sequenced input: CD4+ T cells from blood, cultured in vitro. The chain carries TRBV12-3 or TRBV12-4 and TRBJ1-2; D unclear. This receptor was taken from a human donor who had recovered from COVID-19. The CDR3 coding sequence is TGTGCCAGCAGTTTAGGGGGTAACTATGGCTACACCTTC. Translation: CASSLGGNYGYTF.